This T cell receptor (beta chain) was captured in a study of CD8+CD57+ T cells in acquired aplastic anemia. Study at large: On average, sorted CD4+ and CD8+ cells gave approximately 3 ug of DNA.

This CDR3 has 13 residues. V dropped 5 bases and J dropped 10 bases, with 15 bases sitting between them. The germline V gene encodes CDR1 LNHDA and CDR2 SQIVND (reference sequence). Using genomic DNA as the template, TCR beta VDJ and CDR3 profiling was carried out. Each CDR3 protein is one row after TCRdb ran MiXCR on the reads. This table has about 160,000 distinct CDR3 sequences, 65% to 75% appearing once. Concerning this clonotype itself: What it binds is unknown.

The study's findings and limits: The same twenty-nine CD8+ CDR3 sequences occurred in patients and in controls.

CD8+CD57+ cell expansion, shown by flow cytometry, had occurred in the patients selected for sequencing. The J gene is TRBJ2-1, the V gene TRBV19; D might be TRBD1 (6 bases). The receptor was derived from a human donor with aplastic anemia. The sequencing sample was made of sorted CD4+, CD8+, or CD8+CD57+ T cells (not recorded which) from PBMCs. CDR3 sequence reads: CASSGGPTYEQFF. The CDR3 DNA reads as TGTGCCAGTAGTGGGGGCCCTACCTACGAGCAGTTCTTC.